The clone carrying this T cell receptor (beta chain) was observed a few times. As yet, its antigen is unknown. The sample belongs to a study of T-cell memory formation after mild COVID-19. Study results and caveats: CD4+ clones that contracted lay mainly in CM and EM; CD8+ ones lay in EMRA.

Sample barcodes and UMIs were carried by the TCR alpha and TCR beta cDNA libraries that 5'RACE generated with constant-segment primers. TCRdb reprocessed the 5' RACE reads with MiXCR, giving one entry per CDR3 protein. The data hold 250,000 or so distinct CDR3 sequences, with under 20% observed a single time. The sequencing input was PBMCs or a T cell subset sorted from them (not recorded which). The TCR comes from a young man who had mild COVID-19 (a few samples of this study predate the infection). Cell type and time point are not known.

The CDR3 is CASSVEGWSGTEAFF. CDR3 nucleotides: TGTGCCAGTAGCGTGGAGGGATGGTCGGGTACTGAAGCTTTCTTT. The chain recombines TRBV19 with TRBJ1-1; D is unclear. Germline V CDR1 and CDR2: LNHDA, SQIVND (reference sequence). The CDR3 totals 15 residues. V lost 6 bases and J lost 5, with 19 bases in between. The full variable domain, in which reference TRBV19 and TRBJ1-1 provide the parts outside the CDR3, is DGGITQSPKYLFRKEGQNVTLSCEQNLNHDAMYWYRQDPGQGLRLIYYSQIVNDFQKGDIAEGYSVSREKKESFPLTVTSAQKNPTAFYLCASSVEGWSGTEAFFGQGTRLTVV.